The clone carrying this T cell receptor beta chain was detected only once. Its antigen is not known. This entry belongs to a study of cytomegalovirus exposure and HLA in healthy donors. Across the study: A prior study identified just under 120 million unique TCR beta sequences from roughly 180 million T cells. The study, taken as a whole, reports: High specificity and sensitivity for cytomegalovirus status were reported for the classifier. What TCR beta sequences reportedly achieved was accurate prediction of HLA-A and HLA-B alleles in most subjects. Trimming of TCR beta V- and J-genes showed a link, identified in a later analysis, to a missense DCLRE1C variant.

PCR was performed using 60 Vbeta and 13 Jbeta primers. The repertoire was sequenced with immunoSEQ multiplex PCR; TCRdb's copy has only in-frame clones and lacks some. The table records 130,000 or so clones, roughly 76% of them present only once. V trimming: 4 bases; J trimming: 7 bases; junction bases outside the gene matches: 11. The CDR3 has 15 residues. Per the germline V gene, CDR1 is GTSNPN and CDR2 is SVGIG (reference sequence). Sequenced sample: PBMCs. The genes are TRBV30 and TRBJ1-5, with 9 bases that match TRBD1. The source of this sequence is a man aged 30 to 45 in good health and CMV-seronegative. This CDR3 reads CAWTSETGGDQPQHF. CDR3 in DNA: TGTGCCTGGACTTCCGAGACAGGGGGGGACCAGCCCCAGCATTTT.